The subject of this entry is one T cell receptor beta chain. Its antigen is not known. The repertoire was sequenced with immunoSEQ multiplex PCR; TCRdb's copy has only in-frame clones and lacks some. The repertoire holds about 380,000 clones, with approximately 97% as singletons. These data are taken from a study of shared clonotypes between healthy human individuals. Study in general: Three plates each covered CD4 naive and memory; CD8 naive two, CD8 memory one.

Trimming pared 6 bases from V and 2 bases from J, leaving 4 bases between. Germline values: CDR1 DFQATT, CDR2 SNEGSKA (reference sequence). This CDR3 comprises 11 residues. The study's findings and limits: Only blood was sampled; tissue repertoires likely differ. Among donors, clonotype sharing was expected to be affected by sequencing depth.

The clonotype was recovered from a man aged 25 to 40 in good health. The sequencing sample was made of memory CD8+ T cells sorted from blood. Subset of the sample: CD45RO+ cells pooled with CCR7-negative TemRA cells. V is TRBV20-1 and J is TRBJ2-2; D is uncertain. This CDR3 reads CSAYNTGELFF. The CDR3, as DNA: TGCAGTGCGTACAACACCGGGGAGCTGTTTTTT.